The 23 T cell receptor beta chains listed next were all sequenced from one sample in a study of blood T cells in healthy people across ages. For the second PCR, which ran for about 6 to 11 cycles, a sample-barcoded 5' primer and a J-beta primer mix were used. A single record per CDR3 protein comes from TCRdb applying MiXCR to the 5' RACE reads. This table holds more than 800,000 distinct CDR3 sequences, more than 35% found once. The source material was blood. The origin of the receptors is a woman aged 55-70 years in good health.

This clonotype turned up a few times. The rearrangement joins TRBV5-1 to TRBJ2-1; maybe TRBD2 (5 bases). V was shortened by 1 base and J by 6 bases, with 14 bases between the two germline ends. Germline-derived CDR1 and CDR2 are SGHRS and YFSETQ. The CDR3 totals 15 residues. The CDR3 reads CASSLKTSIGNEQFF. The CDR3 bases are TGCGCCAGCAGCTTGAAAACTAGTATTGGCAATGAGCAGTTCTTC.

The rearrangement joins TRBV6-2 or TRBV6-3 to TRBJ1-4, with D unclear. Germline V gene data show CDR1 as MNHEY and CDR2 as SVGEGT. V was trimmed by 5 bases and J by 7 bases, leaving 17 bases between them. This CDR3 comprises 15 residues. In nucleotides, the CDR3 is TGTGCCAGCAGTCGTCCGACCCAGATGGGTGAAAAACTGTTTTTT. It codes for CASSRPTQMGEKLFF.

This clonotype was counted only a few times. The chain is built from TRBV29-1 and TRBJ2-3; no clear D. Deletions cut 7 bases from V and 6 bases from J, with 11 bases between. From germline, CDR1 is SQVTM and CDR2 ANQGSEA. This CDR3 has 11 residues. The DNA of the CDR3 is TGCAGCGCTCTGCAGGTGGATACGCAGTATTTT. Protein product: CSALQVDTQYF.

The V and J genes are TRBV3-1 and TRBJ1-1, with a weak D call TRBD1 (5 bases). The germline CDR1 and CDR2 sequences are LGHDT and YNNKEL (reference sequence). The CDR3 runs 13 residues. With 7 bases removed from V and 5 bases from J, the gap between germline ends came to 14 bases. The CDR3 bases are TGTGCCAGCACGGACATCGGTTGGACTGAAGCTTTCTTT. This gives the protein CASTDIGWTEAFF.

This clonotype was found a few times. V gene TRBV3-1 combines with J gene TRBJ2-5; TRBD2 agrees at 10 bases. The junction had 2 bases not matched to a gene; V was cut back by 0 bases and J by 7 bases. Germline CDR1 reads LGHDT; CDR2 reads YNNKEL (reference sequence). The CDR3 has 14 residues. The CDR3 protein is CASSQDLAGVTQYF. The CDR3 DNA reads TGTGCCAGCAGCCAAGATCTAGCGGGGGTGACCCAGTACTTC.

This clonotype was counted once. J is TRBJ2-1 and V is TRBV6-2 or TRBV6-3, with 10 bases that match TRBD2. Per germline, CDR1 MNHEY and CDR2 SVGEGT. Losses at the gene ends were 8 bases for V and 4 bases for J; bases not matched to a gene: 23. The CDR3 has 20 amino acids. The CDR3 nucleotides read TGTGCCAGCGCCGTTCGGACTAGCGGAAAAGGAGGGCTATTATACAATGAGCAGTTCTTC. Translating it yields CASAVRTSGKGGLLYNEQFF.

CDR3: CASSSAGFSTDTQYF. The CDR3 DNA reads as TGTGCCAGCAGTTCAGCGGGTTTCAGCACAGATACGCAGTATTTT. The chain couples TRBV6-6 to TRBJ2-3; D is possibly TRBD2 (6 bases). V was cut by 4 bases and J by 0 bases, with 11 bases left in between. The germline gives CDR1 MNHNY, CDR2 SVGAGI (reference sequence). The length of the CDR3 is 15 residues.

The sample holds a few counts of this clonotype. This chain uses TRBV9 with TRBJ1-2; 12 positions match TRBD1. The CDR3 runs 14 residues. V gave up 3 bases and J gave up 7 bases; unmatched junction bases: 4. The germline V gene encodes CDR1 SGDLS and CDR2 YYNGEE. The CDR3 loop reads CASSEGQGARGYTF. DNA for the CDR3: TGTGCCAGCAGCGAGGGACAGGGGGCCCGTGGCTACACCTTC.

The V call is TRBV28, the J call TRBJ2-7; D is possibly TRBD2 (5 bases). The DNA end favors TRBJ2-5, so the J call may be wrong. This CDR3 is 14 amino acids long. The germline V gene encodes CDR1 MDHEN and CDR2 SYDVKM. CDR3: CASSPRRPKETQYF. CDR3 nucleotides: TGTGCCAGCAGTCCTAGGAGGCCCAAAGAGACCCAGTACTTC.

The V gene is TRBV29-1, the J gene TRBJ2-6; D is possibly TRBD1 (6 bases). V lost 6 bases and J lost 4, with 10 bases in between. The CDR3 totals 13 residues. The germline V gene encodes CDR1 SQVTM and CDR2 ANQGSEA. The DNA for the CDR3 is TGCAGCGTGGTGACAGGAGGGGCCAACGTCCTGACTTTC. It encodes CSVVTGGANVLTF.

This rearrangement joins TRBV7-8 to TRBJ2-4; D is perhaps TRBD1 or TRBD2 (5 bases each). The germline V and J ends were trimmed by 0 bases and 4 bases, with 13 bases remaining between them. Germline V gives CDR1 SGHVS, CDR2 FQNEAQ. This CDR3 spans 16 amino acids. The CDR3 here is CASSLAPGSLKNIQYF. DNA for the CDR3: TGTGCCAGCAGCTTAGCGCCAGGGAGTCTAAAAAACATTCAGTACTTC.

The table lists this clonotype with a few counts. The chain recombines TRBV5-1 with TRBJ2-1; 12 nucleotides agree with TRBD2. Germline assignment: CDR1 SGHRS and CDR2 YFSETQ. V was clipped by 1 base and J by 5 bases; unmatched bases: 4. The length of the CDR3 is 16 residues. The CDR3 reads CASSLRTSGIDNEQFF. The CDR3 DNA follows: TGCGCCAGCAGCTTGAGGACTAGCGGGATCGACAATGAGCAGTTCTTC.

There are a few counts of this clonotype. The chain recombines TRBV2 with TRBJ2-1; 8 positions match TRBD2. The germline CDR1 and CDR2 sequences are SNHLY and FYNNEI. With V trimmed by 7 bases and J by 8 bases, 10 bases remained unmatched. The CDR3 length is 14 residues. CDR3 region: CASTGTSSSDEQFF. CDR3 DNA sequence: TGTGCCAGCACCGGGACTAGTAGTAGCGATGAGCAGTTCTTC.

This clonotype has a handful of counts. The chain uses TRBV6-2 or TRBV6-3 and TRBJ2-3, with D unclear. This CDR3 is 13 amino acids long. Germline values: CDR1 MNHEY, CDR2 SVGEGT. The V end lost 4 bases, the J end lost 2 bases, and 7 bases lay between the germline ends. CDR3 in DNA: TGTGCCAGCAGTTTCCACCCCACAGATACGCAGTATTTT. It yields the protein CASSFHPTDTQYF.

This clonotype has ten or more counts. The rearrangement links TRBV28 to TRBJ2-1; D may be TRBD1 (6 bases). Trimming stripped 3 bases from V and 4 bases from J, with 13 bases between. The CDR3 is 15 amino acids. Germline CDR1 MDHEN, CDR2 SYDVKM. CDR3 in amino acids: CASSLTGGGYNEQFF. The CDR3 bases are TGTGCCAGCAGTTTGACAGGAGGAGGATACAATGAGCAGTTCTTC.

The chain carries TRBV27 and TRBJ2-1; perhaps TRBD1 as D (6 bases). V was cut by 4 bases and J by 11 bases, with 15 bases left in between. This CDR3 has 13 amino acids. CDR1 is MNHEY, CDR2 SMNVEV, per germline (reference sequence). For the CDR3, the DNA is TGTGCCAGCAGTTCCCGGGACAAACTAAAGCAGTTCTTC. Protein: CASSSRDKLKQFF.

Regarding this clonotype: At one end the junction does not follow the germline gene, possibly because of a read error. This sequence joins TRBV7-2 and TRBJ2-3; TRBD1 might be the D (5 bases). The CDR3 length is 14 residues. Germline V CDR1 and CDR2: SGHTA, FQGNSA. The CDR3 coding sequence is TGTGCCAGCAGCTCGATTCAGGGCATAGATACGCTGTATTTT. Protein: CASSSIQGIDTLYF. Complete variable domain (other parts from reference TRBV7-2 and TRBJ2-3): GAGVSQSPSNKVTEKGKDVELRCDPISGHTALYWYRQSLGQGLEFLIYFQGNSAPDKSGLPSDRFSAERTGGSVSTLTIQRTQQEDSAVYLCASSSIQGIDTLYFGPGTRLTVL.

The V call is TRBV6-5, the J call TRBJ1-2; D is perhaps TRBD1 (5 bases). V was cut by 5 bases and J by 4 bases, with 17 bases left in between. Germline loops: CDR1 MNHEY, CDR2 SVGAGI. The CDR3 is 15 amino acids. The CDR3 bases are TGTGCCAGCAGTAGCTTGACAGAGCCCCCCTATGGCTACACCTTC. The encoded protein is CASSSLTEPPYGYTF.

This chain uses TRBV19 with TRBJ1-2; no clear D gene. The CDR3 extends over 13 amino acids. Trimming cost V 7 bases and J 0 bases, with 9 bases left between them. Germline V CDR1 and CDR2: LNHDA, SQIVND (reference sequence). The CDR3 reads CASIGRANYGYTF. In DNA form, the CDR3 reads TGTGCCAGTATCGGGAGAGCTAACTATGGCTACACCTTC.

The V call is TRBV6-2 or TRBV6-3, the J call TRBJ1-5; D is undetermined. CDR1 and CDR2 from the germline V gene are MNHEY and SVGEGT. Between the trimmed V and J ends, which lost 0 bases and 2 bases, there was a span of 11 bases. This CDR3 is 16 amino acids long. The CDR3 sequence is CASSYSRGRRNQPQHF. DNA for the CDR3: TGTGCCAGCAGTTACTCGAGAGGGAGGCGCAATCAGCCCCAGCATTTT.

This rearrangement joins TRBV7-2 to TRBJ2-6; D ambiguous. V lost 5 bases and J 9 bases, leaving 17 bases between the germline ends. Germline CDR1 is SGHTA and CDR2 is FQGNSA. This CDR3 comprises 15 residues. CDR3 coding DNA: TGTGCCAGCAGCCCGCCCGGGTTCTTGGGCAACGTCCTGACTTTC. This gives the protein CASSPPGFLGNVLTF.

As to this clonotype: The junction does not match germline at one end; this may be a read error. The V gene is TRBV7-2, the J gene TRBJ1-3, with D uncertain. The length of the CDR3 is 14 residues. Germline V gene data show CDR1 as SGHTA and CDR2 as FQGNSA. CDR3 residues: CASSFGGIGNTVYF. The CDR3 nucleotides read TGTGCCAGCAGCTTTGGAGGAATTGGAAACACCGTATATTTT.

This chain links TRBV15 with TRBJ2-5; maybe TRBD2 (5 bases). V lost 5 bases and J lost 11, with 18 bases in between. Germline CDR1 is LNHNV and CDR2 is YYDKDF (reference sequence). The CDR3 runs 13 residues. DNA of the CDR3: TGTGCCACCAGCCGACCATTCTACGGGGAGCAGTACTTC. It specifies CATSRPFYGEQYF.